The clone carrying this T cell receptor beta chain was seen a few times. The entry originates in a study of blood T cell repertoires in COVID-19. The CDR3 is 14 residues long. Between the trimmed V and J ends, which lost 0 bases and 3 bases, there was a span of 7 bases. Germline V gives CDR1 SGHRS, CDR2 YFSETQ. In the original workflow: Counts of nucleated cells, estimated from reference gene primer amplification, were obtained. Profiling relied on immunoSEQ multiplex PCR, and the TCRdb table lists in-frame clones only, not all of them. V, J and clone size derive from that table, while D and trimming were established from the DNA sequence. The sample yields approximately 16,000 clones, over 75% seen once.

V and J are TRBV5-1 and TRBJ1-5, with D maybe TRBD1 (5 bases). This sequence originates from a human donor in a cohort sampled during active COVID-19. Sequenced: peripheral blood. CDR3 loop: CASSLEGVNQPQHF. DNA for the CDR3: TGCGCCAGCAGCTTGGAAGGGGTCAATCAGCCCCAGCATTTT.